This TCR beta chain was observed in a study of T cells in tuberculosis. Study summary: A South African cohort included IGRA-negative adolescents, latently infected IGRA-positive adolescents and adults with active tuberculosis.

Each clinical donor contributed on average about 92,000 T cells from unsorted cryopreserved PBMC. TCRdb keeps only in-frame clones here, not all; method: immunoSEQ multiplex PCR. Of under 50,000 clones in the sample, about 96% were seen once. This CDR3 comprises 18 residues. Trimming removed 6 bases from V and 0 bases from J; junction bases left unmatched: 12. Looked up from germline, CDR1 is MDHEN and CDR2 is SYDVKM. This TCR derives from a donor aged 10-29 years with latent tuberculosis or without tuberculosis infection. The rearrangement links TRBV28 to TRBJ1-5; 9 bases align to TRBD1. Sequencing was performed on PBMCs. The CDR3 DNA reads TGTGCCAGCAGCTACCTTCTCCGACAGGGGGATAGCAATCAGCCCCAGCATTTT. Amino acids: CASSYLLRQGDSNQPQHF.